A single TCR beta chain is shown here with its context. Germline V gene sequence: CDR1 SGHRS, CDR2 YFSETQ. The junction had 9 bases not matched to a gene; V was cut back by 3 bases and J by 8 bases. The CDR3 sequence is 14 residues long. For recovered donors of Cohort 3, there were two negative PCRs, clearance, or symptom resolution. This sample is part of a study of blood T cell repertoires in COVID-19. Whole-study context: Samples taken during acute and convalescent COVID-19 were collected in the United States, Italy and Spain. T cells, B-cell-depleted T cells, or PBMCs supplied cDNA or gDNA.

In the original analysis: Amplification of reference gene primers was used by the study to estimate nucleated cell counts. Clones were sequenced by immunoSEQ multiplex PCR, and TCRdb holds only the in-frame ones, with some missing. D and trimming were read from the DNA, whereas the V and J calls and clone size are those reported in that table. Counted here are approximately 170,000 clones, about four fifths occurring once; the ten biggest clones make up around 12%. The sample taken for sequencing was PBMCs or T cells enriched from blood (not recorded which). This chain uses TRBV5-1 with TRBJ1-2; 8 positions agree with TRBD1. The origin of this receptor is a man between 50 and 59 years old who had recovered from COVID-19. The CDR3 reads CASSSGQGREGYTF. For the CDR3, the DNA is TGCGCCAGCAGCTCCGGACAGGGAAGGGAGGGCTACACCTTC.